Below, 13 T cell receptor beta chains from the same sample are listed, as sequenced in a study of beta chain features in type 1 diabetes. Points from the study as a whole: Shorter TCRB CDR3s, moderately but significantly so, marked every one of the four CD4+ subsets in Type 1 diabetes patients.

Their antigens are not known. The sequenced template was cDNA made from the entire isolated RNA. TCRdb's copy holds only in-frame clones and misses some; the assay was immunoSEQ multiplex PCR. In the table there are some 660,000 clones, over 13% of which are singletons. Sequencing was done on a sample of naive CD4+ T cells from blood. The source is a man aged 18 to 30 with type 1 diabetes.

This clone appeared a few times. Different DNA sequences within this sample yield the same CDR3. The CDR3 DNA reads as TGCGCCAGCAGCTTGTTGGGGGAGACCCAGTACTTC. It translates to CASSLLGETQYF. The rearrangement links TRBV5-1 to TRBJ2-5, with D unresolved. V lost 1 base, J lost 5 bases, and 6 bases lay in between. This CDR3 comprises 12 residues. Germline CDR1 and CDR2: SGHRS and YFSETQ.

V and J are TRBV9 and TRBJ2-7; D possibly matches TRBD1 or TRBD2 (5 bases each). Germline-derived CDR1 and CDR2 are SGDLS and YYNGEE. The V and J ends lost 0 bases and 3 bases respectively, with 10 bases between them. This CDR3 comprises 14 residues. The CDR3 DNA reads TGTGCCAGCAGCGTAGCAGTGGGGGACTACGAGCAGTACTTC. Translation: CASSVAVGDYEQYF.

The gene calls are TRBV7-2 and TRBJ2-5; 10 bases fit TRBD1. The CDR3 length is 14 residues. Germline lookup yields CDR1 SGHTA and CDR2 FQGNSA. The J segment lost 4 bases and the V segment lost 5 bases, leaving 4 bases of the junction unmatched. CDR3: CASSQRTGGETQYF. DNA for the CDR3: TGTGCCAGCAGCCAAAGGACAGGGGGAGAGACCCAGTACTTC.

The genes are TRBV6-5 and TRBJ2-7, with TRBD1 identical over 11 bases. The CDR3 is 15 amino acids. Per the germline V gene, CDR1 is MNHEY and CDR2 is SVGAGI. The V gene end was trimmed by 4 bases and the J gene end by 3 bases; junction bases not matched to a gene: 5. The CDR3 sequence is CASSSLGTGGYEQYF. Here the CDR3 DNA reads TGTGCCAGCAGTTCCCTCGGGACAGGGGGCTACGAGCAGTACTTC.

The table lists this clone with a few counts. This chain links TRBV25-1 with TRBJ1-1; D unclear. Germline CDR1 reads MGHDK; CDR2 reads SYGVNS. The CDR3 runs 13 residues. Trimming cost V 8 bases and J 1 base, with 11 bases left between them. The CDR3 region is CASLKVGNTEAFF. CDR3 coding DNA: TGTGCCAGCCTCAAGGTCGGGAACACTGAAGCTTTCTTT.

About this clone: This same CDR3 is encoded by further DNA sequences in the sample. V and J are TRBV6-5 and TRBJ2-5, with a possible D match to TRBD2 (5 bases). This CDR3 contains 13 residues. The ends were cut back, 2 bases at V and 5 bases at J, with 9 bases in the middle. CDR1 is MNHEY, CDR2 SVGAGI, per germline. The CDR3 region is CASSYGERETQYF. The CDR3 nucleotides are TGTGCCAGCAGTTACGGGGAGAGGGAGACCCAGTACTTC.

The chain carries TRBV4-1 and TRBJ1-5; D is unresolved. CDR3 size: 13 residues. With 0 bases removed from V and 7 bases from J, the gap between germline ends came to 7 bases. CDR1 is MGHRA, CDR2 YSYEKL, per germline. CDR3 in DNA: TGCGCCAGCAGCCAAGAAGTGATGCAGCCCCAGCATTTT. Protein: CASSQEVMQPQHF.

This clone was detected a few times. Other DNA variants within this sample encode the same CDR3. Here the CDR3 reads CASSLWGLSTDTQYF. The CDR3 DNA reads TGTGCCAGCAGCTTGTGGGGACTTAGCACAGATACGCAGTATTTT. The V and J genes are TRBV7-2 and TRBJ2-3; TRBD2 is a possible D gene (6 bases). The CDR3 runs to 15 residues. Germline CDR1 reads SGHTA; CDR2 reads FQGNSA. The V gene lost 3 bases and the J gene lost 0 bases, with 10 bases spanning the gap.

This clone appeared a few times. The chain links TRBV5-1 to TRBJ2-6, with 7 bases aligning to TRBD2. Per the germline V gene, CDR1 is SGHRS and CDR2 is YFSETQ. The CDR3 has 16 residues. The ends lost 0 bases at V and 4 bases at J; junction bases unmatched: 4. CDR3 region: CASSLASGAGANVLTF. The DNA for the CDR3 is TGCGCCAGCAGCTTGGCCAGCGGGGCCGGGGCCAACGTCCTGACTTTC.

This clone has just a few counts. CDR3 sequence: CASSFGAGEYTDTQYF. Written as DNA, the CDR3 is TGTGCCAGCAGTTTCGGGGCGGGAGAATACACAGATACGCAGTATTTT. The V gene is TRBV27, the J gene TRBJ2-3; TRBD2 matches at 7 bases. This CDR3 is 16 amino acids long. V was clipped by 3 bases and J by 2 bases; unmatched bases: 8. The germline CDR1 and CDR2 sequences are MNHEY and SMNVEV (reference sequence).

This clone turned up a few times. This rearrangement joins TRBV6-6 to TRBJ1-2, with 11 bases aligning to TRBD1. Unmatched junction bases numbered 7, after V lost 6 bases and J lost 7 bases. CDR1 MNHNY and CDR2 SVGAGI come from the germline V gene (reference sequence). The CDR3 totals 14 residues. The CDR3 reads CASSSGQGASGYTF. CDR3 DNA sequence: TGTGCCAGCAGCTCCGGACAGGGGGCGAGTGGCTACACCTTC.

The rearrangement joins TRBV30 to TRBJ2-5; tentatively, D is TRBD2 (5 bases). With 0 bases removed from V and 5 bases from J, the gap between germline ends came to 19 bases. This CDR3 has 16 residues. Germline-derived CDR1 and CDR2 are GTSNPN and SVGIG (reference sequence). The CDR3 DNA is TGTGCCTGGAGTGTACCCCCCGGCCATTCGGGGGAGACCCAGTACTTC. It codes for CAWSVPPGHSGETQYF. Full variable domain (remainder filled in from reference TRBV30 and TRBJ2-5): SQTIHQWPATLVQPVGSPLSLECTVEGTSNPNLYWYRQAAGRGLQLLFYSVGIGQISSEVPQNLSASRPQDRQFILSSKKLLLSDSGFYLCAWSVPPGHSGETQYFGPGTRLLVL.

This clone has only a few counts. The rearrangement links TRBV11-3 to TRBJ2-1; D not resolved. Germline V gives CDR1 SGHNT, CDR2 YENEEA. Trimming pared 3 bases from V and 3 bases from J, leaving 3 bases between. The CDR3 contains 12 residues. CDR3 sequence: CASSFDYNEQFF. DNA for the CDR3: TGTGCCAGCAGCTTTGACTACAATGAGCAGTTCTTC. Full variable domain (outside the CDR3, taken from reference TRBV11-3 and TRBJ2-1): EAGVVQSPRYKIIEKKQPVAFWCNPISGHNTLYWYLQNLGQGPELLIRYENEEAVDDSQLPKDRFSAERLKGVDSTLKIQPAELGDSAVYLCASSFDYNEQFFGPGTRLTVL.